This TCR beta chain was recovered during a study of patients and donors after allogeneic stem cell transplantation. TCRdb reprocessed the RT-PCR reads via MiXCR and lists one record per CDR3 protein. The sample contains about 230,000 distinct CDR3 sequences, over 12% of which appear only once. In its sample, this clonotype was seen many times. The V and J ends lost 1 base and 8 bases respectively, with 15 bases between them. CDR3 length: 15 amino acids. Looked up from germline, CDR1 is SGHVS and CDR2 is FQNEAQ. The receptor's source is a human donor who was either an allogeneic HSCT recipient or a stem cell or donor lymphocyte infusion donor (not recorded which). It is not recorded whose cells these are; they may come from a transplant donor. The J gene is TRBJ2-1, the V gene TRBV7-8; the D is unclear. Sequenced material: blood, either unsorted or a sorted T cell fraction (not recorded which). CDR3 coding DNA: TGTGCCAGCAGCTTAGTGTCGCCCAGATTCGATGAGCAGTTCTTC. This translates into CASSLVSPRFDEQFF.